This T cell receptor (beta chain) was sequenced for a study of blood T cell repertoires in COVID-19. Profiling relied on immunoSEQ multiplex PCR, and the TCRdb table lists in-frame clones only, not all of them. The repertoire holds 160,000 or so clones, with just over 90% as singletons. With 0 bases removed from V and 7 bases from J, the gap between germline ends came to 10 bases. The CDR3 is 14 amino acids. Germline V gene lookup returns CDR1 MNHEY and CDR2 SMNVEV (reference sequence). The clonotype originates from a woman aged 60-70 years with COVID-19, enrolled during active disease. J is TRBJ1-5 and V is TRBV27; weak D call: TRBD1 (5 bases). Source material: peripheral blood. The CDR3 loop reads CASSLSGASQPQHF. The CDR3 region has the DNA TGTGCCAGCAGTTTATCAGGGGCCAGCCAGCCCCAGCATTTT.